These 12 T cell receptor beta chains were all obtained from the same sample, sequenced in a study of OX40 agonist ivuxolimab in advanced cancers. TCRdb keeps only in-frame clones here, not all; method: immunoSEQ multiplex PCR. Of roughly 120,000 clones in the sample, 80% to 90% are singletons; the top ten hold 0.55%. The sample here was CD4+ or CD8+ T cells sorted from blood, taken in a trial of the OX40 agonist ivuxolimab. These receptors all stem from an adult with an advanced solid tumor such as melanoma, head and neck, liver or kidney cancer.

The V gene is TRBV25-1, the J gene TRBJ1-2; D unresolved. Between the trimmed V and J ends, which lost 3 bases and 2 bases, there was a span of 13 bases. The CDR3 covers 15 residues. Germline V gives CDR1 MGHDK, CDR2 SYGVNS. CDR3 coding DNA: TGTGCCAGCAGTGATCGGACGGCAGTGAACTATGGCTACACCTTC. Translation gives CASSDRTAVNYGYTF.

DNA for the CDR3: TGCGCCAGCAGTCAGATCAGGGGGCGCAGTACTGAAGCTTTCTTT. It is translated as CASSQIRGRSTEAFF. This sequence joins TRBV23-1 and TRBJ1-1, with 8 bases lining up with TRBD1. TRBV23-1 is marked as an open reading frame, function uncertain. J gave up 5 bases and V 3 bases, and 8 bases lay outside the gene matches. The CDR3 covers 15 residues.

The rearrangement links TRBV5-1 to TRBJ2-3; D might be TRBD1 (6 bases). The CDR3 is 15 residues long. V was shortened by 4 bases and J by 1 base, with 13 bases between the two germline ends. Per germline, CDR1 SGHRS and CDR2 YFSETQ. CDR3 bases: TGCGCCAGCAGCGTTGAGGGGGTTGGCACAGATACGCAGTATTTT. As protein: CASSVEGVGTDTQYF.

CDR3 amino acids: CASSLIEPDRLNGYGYTF. The CDR3, as DNA: TGTGCCAGCAGCTTAATTGAACCCGACAGGCTCAACGGCTATGGCTACACCTTC. This rearrangement joins TRBV7-8 to TRBJ1-2, with a tentative D call TRBD1 (6 bases). CDR3 length: 18 amino acids. CDR1 and CDR2 from the germline V gene are SGHVS and FQNEAQ. The germline V and J ends were trimmed by 2 bases and 4 bases, with 23 bases remaining between them.

The rearrangement uses TRBV25-1 and TRBJ2-7, with no clear D. In germline, CDR1 is MGHDK, CDR2 SYGVNS. The ends were cut back, 1 base at V and 2 bases at J, with 12 bases in the middle. The CDR3 has 15 residues. CDR3 sequence reads: CASSESVAATYEQYF. DNA for the CDR3: TGTGCCAGCAGTGAATCGGTGGCAGCTACCTACGAGCAGTACTTC.

The chain uses TRBV7-2 and TRBJ2-1; TRBD1 agrees at 7 bases. Germline assignment: CDR1 SGHTA and CDR2 FQGNSA. There are 14 residues in the CDR3. J was trimmed by 6 bases and V by 5 bases; bases with no gene match: 7. The CDR3 region is CASSVRQGGNEQFF. The CDR3 nucleotides read TGTGCCAGCAGCGTAAGACAGGGTGGCAATGAGCAGTTCTTC.

The chain couples TRBV7-3 to TRBJ2-3; perhaps TRBD2 as D (5 bases). The CDR3 contains 14 residues. The V and J ends lost 2 bases and 6 bases respectively, with 12 bases between them. Germline V CDR1 and CDR2: SGHTA, FQGTGA. The CDR3 here is CASSLGGASDTQYF. In DNA form, the CDR3 reads TGTGCCAGCAGCTTAGGAGGCGCATCTGATACGCAGTATTTT.

This clone appeared a few times. The rearrangement links TRBV30 to TRBJ1-4; D remains ambiguous. CDR1 and CDR2 from the germline V gene are GTSNPN and SVGIG (reference sequence). Trimming pared 0 bases from V and 7 bases from J, leaving 9 bases between. The CDR3 covers 13 residues. The CDR3: CAWSVLAGEKLFF. The CDR3 DNA reads TGTGCCTGGAGTGTACTTGCGGGTGAAAAACTGTTTTTT.

The rearrangement uses TRBV30 and TRBJ2-1, with 7 bases aligning to TRBD1. The V gene's germline CDR1 is GTSNPN and CDR2 SVGIG (reference sequence). There are 12 residues in the CDR3. J lost 2 bases, V lost 5 bases, and 0 bases had no gene match. Here the CDR3 reads CAWGTAYNEQFF. In DNA, the CDR3 is TGTGCCTGGGGGACAGCCTACAATGAGCAGTTCTTC.

The gene calls are TRBV5-4 and TRBJ1-2, with TRBD1 matching over 8 bases. V shed 7 bases and J 8 bases; nucleotides not matched to a gene: 10. Germline-derived CDR1 and CDR2 are SGHNT and YYREEE (reference sequence). The CDR3 has 13 amino acids. The CDR3 is CASGLQGAGGYTF. Here the CDR3 DNA reads TGTGCCAGCGGCCTTCAGGGGGCGGGAGGCTACACCTTC. Variable domain in full (rest from reference TRBV5-4 and TRBJ1-2): ETGVTQSPTHLIKTRGQQVTLRCSSQSGHNTVSWYQQALGQGPQFIFQYYREEENGRGNFPPRFSGLQFPNYSSELNVNALELDDSALYLCASGLQGAGGYTFGSGTRLTVV.

The rearrangement uses TRBV4-1 and TRBJ2-3; the D gene could be TRBD1 or TRBD2 (5 bases each). Germline V gene sequence: CDR1 MGHRA, CDR2 YSYEKL. V was shortened by 5 bases and J by 1 base, with 16 bases between the two germline ends. This CDR3 is 16 amino acids long. The DNA of the CDR3 is TGCGCCAGCAGCAGATGGGACCCTCGGGGCACAGATACGCAGTATTTT. Protein sequence: CASSRWDPRGTDTQYF.

V and J are TRBV18 and TRBJ2-2; a possible D gene is TRBD2 (5 bases). The V gene lost 3 bases and the J gene lost 0 bases, with 11 bases spanning the gap. From germline, CDR1 is KGHSH and CDR2 LQKENI. This CDR3 has 16 residues. The chain's CDR3 is CASSPMSGTNTGELFF. The CDR3 nucleotides are TGTGCCAGCTCACCCATGAGCGGAACGAACACCGGGGAGCTGTTTTTT.